Described below is a single T cell receptor beta chain sequence and its context. What it binds is unknown. The CDR3 runs to 16 residues. Trimming shortened V by 2 bases and J by 4 bases, and 17 bases separated the two germline ends. The V gene's germline CDR1 is SGHNT and CDR2 YENEEA. This sample is drawn from a study of cytomegalovirus exposure and HLA in healthy donors. Study-level points and caveats: Some TCR beta chains (roughly 160 of them) were listed as cytomegalovirus-associated.

Sequenced by immunoSEQ multiplex PCR; TCRdb stores in-frame clones only, minus some. This table holds 85,000 to 95,000 clones, roughly 96% found once. This receptor was identified in a man aged 18 to 35 in good health and CMV-seronegative. This chain joins TRBV11-3 and TRBJ2-5, with D tentatively TRBD2 (6 bases). The sample comprised PBMCs. The CDR3 protein is CASSLPSGPSSETQYF. CDR3 nucleotide sequence: TGTGCCAGCAGCTTACCGAGCGGGCCCTCCTCAGAGACCCAGTACTTC. Full variable domain (remainder filled in from reference TRBV11-3 and TRBJ2-5): EAGVVQSPRYKIIEKKQPVAFWCNPISGHNTLYWYLQNLGQGPELLIRYENEEAVDDSQLPKDRFSAERLKGVDSTLKIQPAELGDSAVYLCASSLPSGPSSETQYFGPGTRLLVL.